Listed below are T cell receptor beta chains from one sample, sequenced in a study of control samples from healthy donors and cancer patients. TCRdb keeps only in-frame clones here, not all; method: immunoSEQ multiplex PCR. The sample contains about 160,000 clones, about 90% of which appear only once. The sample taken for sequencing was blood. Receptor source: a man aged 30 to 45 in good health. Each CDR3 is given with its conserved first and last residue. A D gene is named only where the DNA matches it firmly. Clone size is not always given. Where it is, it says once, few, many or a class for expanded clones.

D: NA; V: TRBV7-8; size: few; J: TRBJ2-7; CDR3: CASSLEGFGGEQYF; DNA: TGTGCCAGCAGCTTAGAAGGTTTTGGTGGCGAGCAGTACTTC
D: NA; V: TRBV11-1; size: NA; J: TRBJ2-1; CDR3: CASSLARRGSSYNEQFF; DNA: TGTGCCAGCAGCTTAGCGCGGCGGGGCAGCTCCTACAATGAGCAGTTCTTC
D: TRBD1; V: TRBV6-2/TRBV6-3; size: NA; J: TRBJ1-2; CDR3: CASSPRTGSYGYTF; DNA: TGTGCCAGCAGCCCTCGGACAGGGAGCTATGGCTACACCTTC
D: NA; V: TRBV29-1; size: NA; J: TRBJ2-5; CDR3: CSVRGTGGTQYF; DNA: TGCAGCGTTAGGGGGACCGGGGGGACCCAGTACTTC
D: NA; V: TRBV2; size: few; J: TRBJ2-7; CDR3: CASRADSGRREQYF; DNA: TGTGCCAGCAGGGCGGACAGCGGTCGTAGGGAGCAGTACTTC
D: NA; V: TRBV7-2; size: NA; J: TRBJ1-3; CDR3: CASSPLGSGNTIYF; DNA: TGTGCCAGCAGCCCTCTTGGCTCTGGAAACACCATATATTTT
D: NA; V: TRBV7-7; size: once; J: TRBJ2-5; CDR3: CASSPNLQETQYF; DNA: TGTGCCAGCAGCCCGAATCTCCAAGAGACCCAGTACTTC
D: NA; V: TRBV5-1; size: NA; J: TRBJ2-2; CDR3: CASSLGGTGELFF; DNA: TGCGCCAGCAGCTTGGGTGGGACCGGGGAGCTGTTTTTT
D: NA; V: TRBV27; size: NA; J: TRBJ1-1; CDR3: CASSQRPPGNTEAFF; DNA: TGTGCCAGCAGTCAGAGACCTCCAGGGAACACTGAAGCTTTCTTT
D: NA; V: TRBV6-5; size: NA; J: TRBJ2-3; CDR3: CAHSRGDTQYF; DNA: TGTGCCCACAGCAGGGGAGATACGCAGTATTTT
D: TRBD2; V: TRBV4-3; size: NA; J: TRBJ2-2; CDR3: CASSHLPGLASEGGSGELFF; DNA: TGCGCCAGCAGCCATTTACCGGGACTAGCGTCCGAGGGGGGGTCCGGGGAGCTGTTTTTT
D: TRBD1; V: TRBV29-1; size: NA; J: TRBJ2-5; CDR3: CSVMTGGPETQYF; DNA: TGCAGCGTCATGACAGGGGGCCCGGAGACCCAGTACTTC
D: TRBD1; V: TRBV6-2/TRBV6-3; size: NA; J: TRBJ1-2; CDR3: CASSAQGGPGGGYTF; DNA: TGTGCCAGCAGCGCTCAAGGGGGCCCTGGAGGCGGCTACACCTTC
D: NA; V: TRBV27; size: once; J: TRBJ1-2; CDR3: CASRPTGTSYGYTF; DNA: TGTGCCAGCAGACCGACCGGGACCTCCTATGGCTACACCTTC
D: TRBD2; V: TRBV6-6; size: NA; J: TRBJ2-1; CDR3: CASSYAAGGTDEQFF; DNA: TGTGCCAGCAGTTACGCAGCGGGAGGTACCGATGAGCAGTTCTTC
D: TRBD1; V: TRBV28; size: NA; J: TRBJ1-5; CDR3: CASSDHRDRVGSQPQHF; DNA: TGTGCCAGCTCGGATCATCGGGACAGGGTGGGAAGTCAGCCCCAGCATTTT
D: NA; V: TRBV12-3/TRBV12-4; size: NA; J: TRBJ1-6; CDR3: CASRLTYSPLHF; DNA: TGTGCCAGCAGGCTGACATATTCACCCCTCCACTTT
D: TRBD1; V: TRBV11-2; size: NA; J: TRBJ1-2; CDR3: CASIQGAGYTF; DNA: TGTGCCAGCATACAGGGGGCGGGCTACACCTTC
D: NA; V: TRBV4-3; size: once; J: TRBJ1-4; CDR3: CASSQDRGRRNEKLFF; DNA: TGCGCCAGCAGCCAAGATCGAGGACGGAGGAATGAAAAACTGTTTTTT
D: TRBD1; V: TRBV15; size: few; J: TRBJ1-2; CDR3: CATSRDKGGGRGYTF; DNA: TGTGCCACCAGCAGAGATAAAGGAGGGGGCAGAGGCTACACCTTC
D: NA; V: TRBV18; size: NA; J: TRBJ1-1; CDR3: CASSGQMNTEAFF; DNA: TGTGCCAGCTCAGGACAGATGAACACTGAAGCTTTCTTT
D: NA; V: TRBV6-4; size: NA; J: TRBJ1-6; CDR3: CARSTGCYNSPLHF; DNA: TGTGCCAGGTCGACAGGCTGCTATAATTCACCCCTCCACTTT
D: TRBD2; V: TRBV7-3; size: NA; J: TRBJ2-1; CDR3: CASSSTSGSYNEQFF; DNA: TGTGCCAGCAGCTCCACCAGCGGGAGCTACAATGAGCAGTTCTTC
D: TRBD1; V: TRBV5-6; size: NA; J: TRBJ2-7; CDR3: CASSYGTGAGEQYF; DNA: TGTGCCAGCAGCTACGGGACAGGGGCGGGCGAGCAGTACTTC
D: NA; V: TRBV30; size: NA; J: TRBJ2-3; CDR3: CAWSVLLRDTQYF; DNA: TGTGCCTGGAGTGTACTCCTCCGGGATACGCAGTATTTT
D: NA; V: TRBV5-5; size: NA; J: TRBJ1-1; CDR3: CASSLEGRKEAFF; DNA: TGTGCCAGCAGCTTGGAGGGCAGGAAAGAAGCTTTCTTT